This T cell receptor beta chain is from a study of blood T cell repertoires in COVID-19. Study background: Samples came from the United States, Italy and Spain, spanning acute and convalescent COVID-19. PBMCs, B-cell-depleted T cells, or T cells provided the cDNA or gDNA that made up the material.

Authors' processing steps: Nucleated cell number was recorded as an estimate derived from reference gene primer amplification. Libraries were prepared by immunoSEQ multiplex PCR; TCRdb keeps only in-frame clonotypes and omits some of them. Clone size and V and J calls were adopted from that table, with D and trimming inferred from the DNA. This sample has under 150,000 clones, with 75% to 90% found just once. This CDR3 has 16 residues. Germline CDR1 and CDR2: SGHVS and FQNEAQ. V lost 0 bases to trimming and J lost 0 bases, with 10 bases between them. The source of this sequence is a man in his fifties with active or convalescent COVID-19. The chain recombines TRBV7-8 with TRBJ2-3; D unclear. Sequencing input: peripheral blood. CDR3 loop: CASSLAGGSSTDTQYF. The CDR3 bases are TGTGCCAGCAGCTTAGCCGGCGGCAGTAGCACAGATACGCAGTATTTT.